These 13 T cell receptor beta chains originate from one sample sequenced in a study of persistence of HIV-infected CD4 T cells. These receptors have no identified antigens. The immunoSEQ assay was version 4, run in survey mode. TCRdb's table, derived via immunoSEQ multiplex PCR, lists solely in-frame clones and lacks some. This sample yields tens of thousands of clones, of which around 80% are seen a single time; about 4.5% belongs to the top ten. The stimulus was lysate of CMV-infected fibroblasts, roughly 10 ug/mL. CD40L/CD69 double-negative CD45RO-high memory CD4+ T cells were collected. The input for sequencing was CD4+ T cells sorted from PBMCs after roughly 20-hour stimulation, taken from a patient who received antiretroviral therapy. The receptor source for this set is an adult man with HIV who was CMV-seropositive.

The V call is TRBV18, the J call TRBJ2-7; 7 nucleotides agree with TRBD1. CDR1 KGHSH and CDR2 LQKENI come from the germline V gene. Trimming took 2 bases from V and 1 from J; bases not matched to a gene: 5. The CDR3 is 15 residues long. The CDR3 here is CASSPNRQGSYEQYF. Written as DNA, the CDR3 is TGTGCCAGCTCACCAAACCGACAGGGATCCTACGAGCAGTACTTC.

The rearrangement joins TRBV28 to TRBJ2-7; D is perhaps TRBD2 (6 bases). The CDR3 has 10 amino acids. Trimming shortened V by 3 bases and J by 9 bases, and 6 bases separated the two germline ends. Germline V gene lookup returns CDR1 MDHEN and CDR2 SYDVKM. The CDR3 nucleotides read TGTGCCAGCAGTTTCGGGAGGCAGTACTTC. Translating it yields CASSFGRQYF. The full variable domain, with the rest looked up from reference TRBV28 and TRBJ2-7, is DVKVTQSSRYLVKRTGEKVFLECVQDMDHENMFWYRQDPGLGLRLIYFSYDVKMKEKGDIPEGYSVSREKKERFSLILESASTNQTSMYLCASSFGRQYFGPGTRLTVT.

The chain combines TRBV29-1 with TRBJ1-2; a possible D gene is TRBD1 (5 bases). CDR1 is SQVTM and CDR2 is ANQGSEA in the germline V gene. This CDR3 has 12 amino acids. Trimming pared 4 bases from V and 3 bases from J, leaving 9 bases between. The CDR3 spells CSVATVDYGYTF. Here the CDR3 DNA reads TGCAGCGTTGCGACAGTAGACTATGGCTACACCTTC.

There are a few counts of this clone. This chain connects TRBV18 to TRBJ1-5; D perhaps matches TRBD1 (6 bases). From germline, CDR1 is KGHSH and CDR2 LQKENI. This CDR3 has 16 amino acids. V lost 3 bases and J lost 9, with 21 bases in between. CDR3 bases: TGTGCCAGCTCACCCGCATTCGGGCAGGGGCCTCGGCCCCAGCATTTT. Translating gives CASSPAFGQGPRPQHF.

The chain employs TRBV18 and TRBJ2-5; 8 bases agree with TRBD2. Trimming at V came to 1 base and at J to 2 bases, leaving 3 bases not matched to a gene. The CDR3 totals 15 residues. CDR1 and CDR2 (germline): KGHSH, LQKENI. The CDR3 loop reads CASSPRSGGQETQYF. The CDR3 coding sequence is TGTGCCAGCTCACCACGGTCGGGGGGGCAAGAGACCCAGTACTTC.

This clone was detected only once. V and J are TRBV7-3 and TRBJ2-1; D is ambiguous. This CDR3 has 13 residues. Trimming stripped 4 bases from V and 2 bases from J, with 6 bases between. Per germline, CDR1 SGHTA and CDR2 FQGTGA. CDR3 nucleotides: TGTGCCAGCAGCTCAGCTACCTACAATGAGCAGTTCTTC. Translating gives CASSSATYNEQFF.

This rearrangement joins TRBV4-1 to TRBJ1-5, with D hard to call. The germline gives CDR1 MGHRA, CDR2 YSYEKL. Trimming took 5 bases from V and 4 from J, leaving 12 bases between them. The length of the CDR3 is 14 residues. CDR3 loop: CASSEKIINQPQHF. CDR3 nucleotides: TGCGCCAGCAGCGAGAAGATTATAAATCAGCCCCAGCATTTT.

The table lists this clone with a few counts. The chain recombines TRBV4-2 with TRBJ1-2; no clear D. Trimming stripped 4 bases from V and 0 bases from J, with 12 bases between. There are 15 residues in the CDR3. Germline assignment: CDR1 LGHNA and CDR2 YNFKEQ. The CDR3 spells CASSPSSGANYGYTF. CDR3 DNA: TGTGCCAGCAGCCCTTCGAGTGGAGCTAACTATGGCTACACCTTC.

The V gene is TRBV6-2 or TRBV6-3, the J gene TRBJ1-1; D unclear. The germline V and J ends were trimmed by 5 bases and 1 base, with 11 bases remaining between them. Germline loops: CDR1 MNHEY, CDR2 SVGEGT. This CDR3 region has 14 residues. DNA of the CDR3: TGTGCCAGCAGTCCCGGGCGGTGGAACACTGAAGCTTTCTTT. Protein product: CASSPGRWNTEAFF.

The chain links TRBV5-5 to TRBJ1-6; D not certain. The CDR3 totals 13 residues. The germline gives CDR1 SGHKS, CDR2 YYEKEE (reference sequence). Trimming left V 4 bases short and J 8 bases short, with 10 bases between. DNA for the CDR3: TGTGCCAGCAGCCTAGGGCGGGATTCACCCCTCCACTTT. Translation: CASSLGRDSPLHF.

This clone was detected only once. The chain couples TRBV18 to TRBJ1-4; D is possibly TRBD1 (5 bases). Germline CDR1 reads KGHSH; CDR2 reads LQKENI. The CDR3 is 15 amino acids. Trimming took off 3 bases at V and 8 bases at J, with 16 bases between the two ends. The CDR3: CASSPSWGMEEKLFF. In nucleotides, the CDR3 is TGTGCCAGCTCACCGTCCTGGGGGATGGAGGAAAAACTGTTTTTT.

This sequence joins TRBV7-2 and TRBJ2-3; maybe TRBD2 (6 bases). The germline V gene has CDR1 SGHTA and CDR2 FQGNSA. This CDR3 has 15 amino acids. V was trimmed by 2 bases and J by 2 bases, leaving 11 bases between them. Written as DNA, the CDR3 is TGTGCCAGCAGCTTACGGGCGGGGAACACAGATACGCAGTATTTT. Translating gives CASSLRAGNTDTQYF. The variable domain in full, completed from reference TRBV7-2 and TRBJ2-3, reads GAGVSQSPSNKVTEKGKDVELRCDPISGHTALYWYRQSLGQGLEFLIYFQGNSAPDKSGLPSDRFSAERTGGSVSTLTIQRTQQEDSAVYLCASSLRAGNTDTQYFGPGTRLTVL.

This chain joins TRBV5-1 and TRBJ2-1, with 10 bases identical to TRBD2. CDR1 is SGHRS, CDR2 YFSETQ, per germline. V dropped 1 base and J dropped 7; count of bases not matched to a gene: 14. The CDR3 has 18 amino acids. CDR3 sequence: CASSLRRKAGGPNNEQFF. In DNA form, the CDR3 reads TGCGCCAGCAGCTTGAGAAGGAAAGCGGGGGGGCCCAATAATGAGCAGTTCTTC.